This TCR beta chain was obtained from a study of a mutant IDH1 vaccine in newly diagnosed glioma. About the research overall: Patients received eight vaccinations in weeks 1, 3, 5, 7, 11, 15, 19, 23. First vaccine doses came 4-6 weeks after radiotherapy alone, or with temozolomide cycles. Beforehand, treatment had been radiotherapy, temozolomide, or both; the majority received both.

This CDR3 region has 17 residues. Germline-derived CDR1 and CDR2 are MGHRA and YSYEKL. V was trimmed by 3 bases and J by 4 bases, leaving 19 bases between them. Specified time point: week 23, last vaccination. The investigators gave 300 ug of mutant IDH1 20-mer peptide in each vaccine dose, together with topical imiquimod. Donor tumors were new WHO grade 3 or 4 IDH1-mutant, ATRX-lost astrocytomas. Assay used: immunoSEQ multiplex PCR; TCRdb lists only in-frame clones, some missing. The table shows about 54,000 clones, with 80% to 90% occurring only once. This clone was observed a single time. Its antigen is unknown.

The V and J genes are TRBV4-1 and TRBJ1-5; D is unclear. The clonotype originates from a man between 40 and 49 years old with glioma. This specimen was PBMCs, taken from a glioma patient whose treatment included an IDH1 peptide vaccine. CDR3 amino acids: CASSHPGGGDWNQPQHF. CDR3 DNA: TGCGCCAGCAGCCACCCGGGAGGCGGGGATTGGAATCAGCCCCAGCATTTT.